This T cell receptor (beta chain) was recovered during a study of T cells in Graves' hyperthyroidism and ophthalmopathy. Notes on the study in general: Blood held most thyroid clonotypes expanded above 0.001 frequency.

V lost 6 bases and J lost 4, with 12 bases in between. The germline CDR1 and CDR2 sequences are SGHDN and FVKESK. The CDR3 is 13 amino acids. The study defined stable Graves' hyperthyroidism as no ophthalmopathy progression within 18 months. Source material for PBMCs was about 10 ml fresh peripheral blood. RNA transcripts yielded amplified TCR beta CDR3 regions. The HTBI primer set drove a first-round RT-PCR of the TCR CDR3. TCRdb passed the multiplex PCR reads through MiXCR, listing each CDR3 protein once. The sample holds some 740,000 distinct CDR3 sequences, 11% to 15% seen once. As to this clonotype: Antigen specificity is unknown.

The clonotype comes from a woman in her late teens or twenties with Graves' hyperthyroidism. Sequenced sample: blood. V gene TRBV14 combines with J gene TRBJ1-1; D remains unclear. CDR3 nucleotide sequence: TGTGCCAGCAGTCAATATACGGGCACTGAAGCTTTCTTT. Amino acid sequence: CASSQYTGTEAFF.